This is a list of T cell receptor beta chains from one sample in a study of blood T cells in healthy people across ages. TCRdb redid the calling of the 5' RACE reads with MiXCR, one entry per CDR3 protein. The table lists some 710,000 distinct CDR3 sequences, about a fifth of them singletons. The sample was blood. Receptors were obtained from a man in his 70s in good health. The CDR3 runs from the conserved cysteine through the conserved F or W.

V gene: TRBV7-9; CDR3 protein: CASSLAVLGDDIQYF
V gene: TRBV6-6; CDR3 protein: CASSYSRTTDTQYF
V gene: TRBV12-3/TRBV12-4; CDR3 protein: CASTSGIETQYF
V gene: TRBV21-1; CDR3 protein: CARYEGPIIEQYF
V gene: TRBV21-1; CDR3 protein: CASSKADRTSYNSPLHF
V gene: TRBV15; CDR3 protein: CATSRGLDTYNEQFF
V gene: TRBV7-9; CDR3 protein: CASSRTRTLNTEAFF
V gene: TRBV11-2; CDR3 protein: CASSLRGFPNTGELFF
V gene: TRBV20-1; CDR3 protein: CSARDRVDEKLFF
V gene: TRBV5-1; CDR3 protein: CASRIGGTGHNEQFF
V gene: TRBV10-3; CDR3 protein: CAISEPVQPVPEKLFF
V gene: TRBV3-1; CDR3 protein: CASSQYKSSGANVLTF
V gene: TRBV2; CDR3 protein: CASSVIGRPTDTQYF
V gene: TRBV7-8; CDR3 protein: CASSRGPKNIQYF
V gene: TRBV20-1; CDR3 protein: CSADFPSGRAYADTQYF
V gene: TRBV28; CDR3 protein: CASSLRPGGKNIQYF
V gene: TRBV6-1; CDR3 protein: CASSLIGGGYTF
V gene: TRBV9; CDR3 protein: CASSGRAGVNEKLFF
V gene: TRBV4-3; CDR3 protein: CASSQDKGGINQETQYF
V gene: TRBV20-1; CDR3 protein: CSARDGAGVAKNIQYF
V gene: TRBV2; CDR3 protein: CASKGTNNEQFF
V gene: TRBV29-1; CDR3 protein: CSVVANTEAFF
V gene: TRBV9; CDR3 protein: CASSFRLAGATDTQYF
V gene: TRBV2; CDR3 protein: CASSYQAGLVPDTQYF
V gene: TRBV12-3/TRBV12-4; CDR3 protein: CASRVYFPSEAFF
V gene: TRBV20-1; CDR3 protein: CSARVGGGEQFF
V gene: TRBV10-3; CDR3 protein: CAISSDGGEETQYF
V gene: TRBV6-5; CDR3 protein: CASSYYAGVYNEQFF
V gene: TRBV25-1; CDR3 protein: CASSEYNPNAAFF